This TCR beta chain was profiled in a study of T cell repertoires in cytomegalovirus infection. Study-wide context: An indication of both CMV infection and matching HLA type came from public TCR beta signatures.

In TCRdb, the reads were re-called with MiXCR into one record per CDR3 protein. The data contain about 330,000 distinct CDR3 sequences, roughly a third of them singletons. Study outcomes and limitations: HLA-C-restricted CMV clonotypes gave the most frequent clonotype in two of eight donors. Identification of carriers of CMV plus the relevant HLA was performed using cumulative public TCR beta family frequency.

This clonotype was detected only a few times. Its antigen is unknown. The sample here was cultured PBMCs, taken from culture after CMV antigen stimulation. The clonotype comes from a human donor in good health (CMV status not recorded). Some clones in this sample may be carry-over from other donors' samples.

The CDR3 DNA sequence: TGTGCCAGCAGCGACTTGGGCCTCAGCTCCTACGAGCAGTACTTC. Amino acid sequence: CASSDLGLSSYEQYF. The chain employs TRBV7-8 and TRBJ2-7; D gene unclear. There are 15 residues in the CDR3. The germline V gene has CDR1 SGHVS and CDR2 FQNEAQ. V was cut by 5 bases and J by 0 bases, with 14 bases left in between.